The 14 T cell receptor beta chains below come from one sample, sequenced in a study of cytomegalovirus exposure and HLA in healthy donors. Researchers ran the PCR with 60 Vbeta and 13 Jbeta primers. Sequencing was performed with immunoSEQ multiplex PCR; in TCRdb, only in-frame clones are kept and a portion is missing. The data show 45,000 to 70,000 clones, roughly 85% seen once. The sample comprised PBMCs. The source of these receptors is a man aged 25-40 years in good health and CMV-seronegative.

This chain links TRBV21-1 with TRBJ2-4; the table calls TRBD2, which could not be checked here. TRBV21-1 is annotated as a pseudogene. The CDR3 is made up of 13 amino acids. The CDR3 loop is CASSKLAKNIQYF. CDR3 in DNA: TGTGCCAGCAGCAAACTAGCCAAAAACATTCAGTACTTC.

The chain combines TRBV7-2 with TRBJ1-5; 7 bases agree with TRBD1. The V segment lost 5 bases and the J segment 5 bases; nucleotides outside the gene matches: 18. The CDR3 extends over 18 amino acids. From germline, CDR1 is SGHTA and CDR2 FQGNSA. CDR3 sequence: CASSKRDSPYTSDQPQHF. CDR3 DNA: TGTGCCAGCAGCAAACGGGACAGCCCGTATACTTCTGATCAGCCCCAGCATTTT.

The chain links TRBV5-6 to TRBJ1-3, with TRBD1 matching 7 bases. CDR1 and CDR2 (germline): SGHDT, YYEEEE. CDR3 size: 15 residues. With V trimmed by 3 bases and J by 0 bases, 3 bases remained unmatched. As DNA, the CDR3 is TGTGCCAGCAGCTGGGACAGCAGCTCTGGAAACACCATATATTTT. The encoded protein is CASSWDSSSGNTIYF.

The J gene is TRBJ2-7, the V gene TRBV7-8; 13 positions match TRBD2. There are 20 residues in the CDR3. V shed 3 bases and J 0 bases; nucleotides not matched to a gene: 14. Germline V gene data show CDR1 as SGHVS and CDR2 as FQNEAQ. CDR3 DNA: TGTGCCAGCAGCTTTAGGGGACTAGCGGGGAGGCTGGCAACCTCCTACGAGCAGTACTTC. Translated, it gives CASSFRGLAGRLATSYEQYF.

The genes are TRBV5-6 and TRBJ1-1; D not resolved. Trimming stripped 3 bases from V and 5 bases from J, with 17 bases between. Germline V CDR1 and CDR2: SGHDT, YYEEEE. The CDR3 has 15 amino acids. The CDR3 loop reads CASSSAGSGRTEAFF. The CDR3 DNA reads TGTGCCAGCAGCTCAGCCGGGTCTGGGAGGACTGAAGCTTTCTTT.

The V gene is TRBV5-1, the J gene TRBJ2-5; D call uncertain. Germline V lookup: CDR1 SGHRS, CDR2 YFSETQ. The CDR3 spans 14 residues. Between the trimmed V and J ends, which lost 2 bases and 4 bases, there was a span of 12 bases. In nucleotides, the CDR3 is TGCGCCAGCAGCTTTGGCAGAGGCCCAGAGACCCAGTACTTC. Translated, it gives CASSFGRGPETQYF.

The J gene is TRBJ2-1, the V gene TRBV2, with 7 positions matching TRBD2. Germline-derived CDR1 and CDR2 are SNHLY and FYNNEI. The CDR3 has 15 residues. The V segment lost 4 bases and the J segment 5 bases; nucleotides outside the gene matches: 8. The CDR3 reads CASSVAGVTNNEQFF. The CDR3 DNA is TGTGCCAGCAGTGTAGCGGGCGTTACCAACAATGAGCAGTTCTTC.

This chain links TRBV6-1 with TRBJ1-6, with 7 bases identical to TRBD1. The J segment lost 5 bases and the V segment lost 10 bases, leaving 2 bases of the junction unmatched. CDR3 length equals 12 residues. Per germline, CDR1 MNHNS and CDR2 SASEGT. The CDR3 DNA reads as TGTGCCATCGGACAGGATAATTCACCCCTCCACTTT. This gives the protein CAIGQDNSPLHF.

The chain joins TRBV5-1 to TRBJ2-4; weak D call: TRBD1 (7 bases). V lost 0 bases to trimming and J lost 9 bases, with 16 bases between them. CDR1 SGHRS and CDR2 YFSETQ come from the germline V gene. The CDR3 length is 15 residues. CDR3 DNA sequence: TGCGCCAGCAGCTTGGAAGTCAGGGGGGCAGGCATTCAGTACTTC. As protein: CASSLEVRGAGIQYF.

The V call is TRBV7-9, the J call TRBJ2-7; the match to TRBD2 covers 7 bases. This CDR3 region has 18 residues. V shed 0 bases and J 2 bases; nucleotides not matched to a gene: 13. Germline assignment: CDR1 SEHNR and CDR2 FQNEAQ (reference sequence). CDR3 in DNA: TGTGCCAGCAGCTTAGCGAGGACGGGAGGCCCGCCGGCCTACGAGCAGTACTTC. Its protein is CASSLARTGGPPAYEQYF. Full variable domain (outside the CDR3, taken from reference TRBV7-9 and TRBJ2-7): DTGVSQNPRHKITKRGQNVTFRCDPISEHNRLYWYRQTLGQGPEFLTYFQNEAQLEKSRLLSDRFSAERPKGSFSTLEIQRTEQGDSAMYLCASSLARTGGPPAYEQYFGPGTRLTVT.

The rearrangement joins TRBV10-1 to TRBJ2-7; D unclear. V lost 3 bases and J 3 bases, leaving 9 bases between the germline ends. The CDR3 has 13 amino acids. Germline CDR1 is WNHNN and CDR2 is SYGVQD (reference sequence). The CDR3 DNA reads TGCGCCAGCAGTGATAAGGAGAACTACGAGCAGTACTTC. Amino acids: CASSDKENYEQYF.

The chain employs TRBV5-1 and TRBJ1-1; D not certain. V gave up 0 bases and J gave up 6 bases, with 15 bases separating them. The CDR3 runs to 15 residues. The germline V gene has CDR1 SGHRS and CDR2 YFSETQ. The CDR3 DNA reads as TGCGCCAGCAGCTTGGGACAAACAAGCGGCTCTGAAGCTTTCTTT. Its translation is CASSLGQTSGSEAFF. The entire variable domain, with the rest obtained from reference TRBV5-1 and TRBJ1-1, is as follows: KAGVTQTPRYLIKTRGQQVTLSCSPISGHRSVSWYQQTPGQGLQFLFEYFSETQRNKGNFPGRFSGRQFSNSRSEMNVSTLELGDSALYLCASSLGQTSGSEAFFGQGTRLTVV.

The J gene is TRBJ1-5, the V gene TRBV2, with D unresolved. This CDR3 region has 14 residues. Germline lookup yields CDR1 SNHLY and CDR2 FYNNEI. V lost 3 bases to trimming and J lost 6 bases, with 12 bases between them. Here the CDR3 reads CASSDFEGPQPQHF. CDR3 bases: TGTGCCAGCAGTGATTTTGAGGGTCCTCAGCCCCAGCATTTT.

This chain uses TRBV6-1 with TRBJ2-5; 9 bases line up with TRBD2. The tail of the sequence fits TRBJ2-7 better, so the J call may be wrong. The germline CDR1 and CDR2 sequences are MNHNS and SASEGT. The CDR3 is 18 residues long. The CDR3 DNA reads TGTGCCAGCAGTGAAGCTCCGGACTCGGCGGGAGGGCCCCGCGAGCAGTACTTC. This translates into CASSEAPDSAGGPREQYF.